This T cell receptor beta chain was retrieved from a study of T cells and copy number aberrations in small-cell lung cancer (dated by TCRdb to the early 2020s). At the level of the whole study: Whole-exome sequencing of the same tumor regions was paired with TCR repertoire sequencing so that T cell metrics could be related to mutations and copy number aberrations. Tumor TCR data existed for 17 patients, while around 14 patients had TCR data covering both tumor and normal tissue. Study-wide findings and limitations: The TCR repertoire varied greatly across regions, with about 75-98% of clones confined to one region, an overlap lower than in localized NSCLC. Tumors had lower T-cell density, richness and clonality than adjacent lung tissue, though the difference in density was not significant. All specimens consisted of formalin-fixed paraffin-embedded tissue, which is known to introduce sequencing artifacts. A negative correlation was found between higher copy number aberration burden and tumor T-cell density, richness and clonality. Because surgical resection is uncommon in small-cell lung cancer, the study was limited by a small sample size, and the findings need validation.

The donors were limited-stage small-cell lung cancer patients whose surgical resection took place in Hangzhou, China, between the late 2000s and the early 2020s. Every donor underwent upfront surgery with no preoperative chemotherapy or radiotherapy, and no donor received immunotherapy either before or after surgery. In the sequenced cohort of roughly 19 patients, every patient was either a smoker or a heavy second-hand smoker. Three regions were collected from each tumor FFPE block by a grid approach so that spatial heterogeneity of the primary tumors was represented. To enrich for malignant cells, tumor regions underwent macrodissection, and selection was restricted to regions expected to yield at least 150 ng DNA. Multi-region TCR-beta sequencing of resected limited-stage small-cell lung cancers and of tumor-adjacent lung tissue was performed to characterize T cell repertoire heterogeneity. Genomic DNA was extracted from FFPE tissue using the AllPrep DNA/RNA FFPE Kit (Qiagen).

Per the germline V gene (reference sequence), MNHEY is the CDR1 and SMNVEV is the CDR2. The CDR3 goes from the cysteine to the phenylalanine over 14 residues. The kept DNA is CDR3 alone, 42 bases in frame from the first base. Deletion took 2 bases off V and 6 bases off J, with a span of 13 bases between the germline ends. About this clone itself: What antigen it recognizes has not been identified. No base-level quality is on record; no much larger clone is a single base apart.

TCR-beta CDR3 regions were amplified from genomic DNA with the immunoSEQ hsTCRB Kit using multiplexed V- and J-gene primers. Unique DNA barcodes were added in a second PCR, and the samples were pooled together with one negative control and one positive control. An Illumina MiSeq running a 150-cycle paired-end protocol was used to sequence the pooled TCR-beta libraries. The published analysis was carried out like this. Raw sequencing data were processed by Adaptive Biotechnologies into a report containing normalized, annotated TCR-beta repertoires. To compute T-cell density, TCR-beta templates were normalized to usable DNA, with usable DNA estimated through amplification of housekeeping genes. Richness was defined as the count of unique rearrangements, and clonality was defined as 1 minus Pielou's evenness. Intratumor TCR heterogeneity between regions was quantified with the Jaccard index, the Morisita overlap index, and the proportion of shared top-20 clonotypes. The table comes from immuneACCESS by way of TCRdb, which keeps in-frame sequences with V and J called. Part of the clones is missing from these tables; in studies checked, under half for an unresolved V gene and the rest for unknown reasons. The V and J calls and clone size were taken over from that table, and D and trimming were inferred from the DNA. Here the sample has about 1,200 clones; approximately 84% occur a single time. Roughly 4.3% of the sample lies in the top ten.

The sequenced sample consisted of tumor tissue. The TCR comes from a man in his sixties with small cell lung cancer. The V and J genes are TRBV27 and TRBJ1-1; the best D guess is TRBD1, with 5 bases matching. The nucleotides are TGTGCCAGCAGTTTACAGGGAGAGAAGGCTGAAGCTTTCTTT. It is translated as CASSLQGEKAEAFF.